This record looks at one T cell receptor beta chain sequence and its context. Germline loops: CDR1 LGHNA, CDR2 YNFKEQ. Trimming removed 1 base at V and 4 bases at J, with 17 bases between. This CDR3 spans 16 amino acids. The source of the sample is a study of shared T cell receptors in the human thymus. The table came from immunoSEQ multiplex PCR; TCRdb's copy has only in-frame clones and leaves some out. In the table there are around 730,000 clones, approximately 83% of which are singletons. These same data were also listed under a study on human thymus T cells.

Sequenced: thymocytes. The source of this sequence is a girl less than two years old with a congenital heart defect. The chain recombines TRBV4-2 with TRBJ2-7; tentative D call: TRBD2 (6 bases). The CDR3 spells CASSQVHRTTLYEQYF. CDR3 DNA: TGTGCCAGCAGCCAAGTCCATCGGACTACCCTTTACGAGCAGTACTTC.